A selection of T cell receptor beta chains follows, all from one sample in a study of long-term antiretroviral therapy in people with HIV. Repertoires were generated with immunoSEQ multiplex PCR, while TCRdb's copy carries only in-frame clones and drops some. The sample lists tens of thousands of clones; 65% to 75% were seen once. This material consisted of unsorted PBMCs, taken 3 years after starting antiretroviral therapy. The receptors derive from a man aged 50-59 years with HIV. Both conserved end residues are part of each CDR3. The D gene is left open where the match is weak. Size tells how often a clone was seen (once, few, many) or the class of an expanded clone, and some rows leave it out.

V	J	D	size	length	CDR3	DNA
TRBV7-9	TRBJ1-6	-	-	12	CASSPSTSPLHF	TGTGCCAGCAGCCCCTCGACATCACCCCTCCACTTT
TRBV27	TRBJ1-2	-	-	15	CASSRTGREGYGYTF	TGTGCCAGCAGCCGTACAGGGAGGGAGGGGTATGGCTACACCTTC
TRBV9	TRBJ1-1	-	-	14	CASSPDGDGTEAFF	TGTGCCAGCAGCCCAGACGGGGATGGCACTGAAGCTTTCTTT
TRBV19	TRBJ2-4	-	-	15	CASSIRVVAKNIQYF	TGTGCCAGTAGTATTCGGGTTGTAGCCAAAAACATTCAGTACTTC
TRBV19	TRBJ2-5	TRBD1	-	13	CASKKTGEETQYF	TGTGCCAGTAAGAAGACAGGGGAAGAGACCCAGTACTTC
TRBV5-1	TRBJ1-1	TRBD1	-	12	CASSYQGGWGFF	TGCGCCAGCAGCTACCAGGGGGGATGGGGTTTCTTT
TRBV30	TRBJ2-6	TRBD1	-	16	CAWGTGGASGANVLTF	TGTGCCTGGGGGACAGGGGGCGCAAGTGGGGCCAACGTCCTGACTTTC
TRBV6-5	TRBJ1-6	-	-	14	CASNHRQANSPLHF	TGTGCCAGCAACCACCGACAGGCCAATTCACCCCTCCACTTT
TRBV19	TRBJ1-5	-	-	12	CASRRGDQPQHF	TGTGCCAGTAGAAGGGGGGACCAGCCCCAGCATTTT
TRBV7-2	TRBJ1-2	TRBD1	few	15	CASSLERGRNYGYTF	TGTGCCAGCAGCTTAGAGAGGGGGCGCAACTATGGCTACACCTTC
TRBV28	TRBJ1-3	-	-	16	CASSLPQGSSGNTIYF	TGTGCCAGCAGTTTACCGCAGGGGAGCTCTGGAAACACCATATATTTT
TRBV4-3	TRBJ2-3	-	-	17	CASSQHPGLQSTDTQYF	TGCGCCAGCAGCCAACACCCCGGACTCCAAAGCACAGATACGCAGTATTTT
TRBV27	TRBJ2-1	-	-	13	CASAGAGRNEQFF	TGTGCCAGCGCCGGGGCGGGTAGGAATGAGCAGTTCTTC
TRBV7-8	TRBJ1-4	-	-	14	CASSRELLNEKLFF	TGTGCCAGCAGCCGGGAGCTCTTAAATGAAAAACTGTTTTTT
TRBV14	TRBJ1-1	TRBD1	few	13	CASSQWTGMMAFF	TGTGCCAGCAGCCAATGGACAGGGATGATGGCTTTCTTT
TRBV6-6	TRBJ1-2	-	once	14	CASSYGDSFYGYTF	TGTGCCAGCAGTTACGGCGACAGCTTCTATGGCTACACCTTC
TRBV10-3	TRBJ1-3	-	-	13	CAIRGSEGNTIYF	TGTGCCATCAGGGGGTCGGAGGGAAACACCATATATTTT